This TCR beta chain was retrieved from a study of blood T cell repertoires in COVID-19. Study-level background: PBMCs, B-cell-depleted T cells, or T cells provided the cDNA or gDNA that made up the material.

Authors' methods: Cell counts per sample came from amplifying reference gene primers. Data came from immunoSEQ multiplex PCR; TCRdb stores just in-frame clones and leaves some out. That table is the source of V, J and clone size, and D and trimming were worked out from the DNA. The table has 150,000 or so clones, 60% to 85% seen once. This receptor was obtained from an elderly woman with active or convalescent COVID-19. Input material: peripheral blood.

CDR3 amino acids: CASIFLGTGVAFF. CDR3 bases: TGTGCCAGCATCTTTTTGGGGACAGGGGTTGCTTTCTTT. The chain joins TRBV7-9 to TRBJ1-1; 10 positions agree with TRBD1. Germline values: CDR1 SEHNR, CDR2 FQNEAQ (reference sequence). This CDR3 region has 13 residues. Trimming took 7 bases from V and 11 from J; bases not matched to a gene: 10.